This T cell receptor (beta chain) was sequenced for a study of CD8 T cells in Susac syndrome (dated by TCRdb to the late 2010s). Regarding the complete study: Of the Susac syndrome patients who were sequenced, 8 or 9 were in clinical remission while about six had clinically active disease. Repertoire sequencing was used to test whether CD8+ T cell activation and differentiation in Susac syndrome was antigen driven. Susac syndrome patients were therapy-naive, on corticosteroids (some also receiving IVIg), or on IVIg alone at blood withdrawal. Broader findings and caveats from the paper: No clonal expansion was detected in the CD4+ T cell repertoire of Susac syndrome patients. The number of individuals in the TCR sequencing and HLA analysis was acknowledged as relatively small.

This clonotype was observed once. This clone's antigen is unknown. The input lacks base qualities; no much larger clone sits a single base away. One read gives only weak evidence. For CDR1 and CDR2, the germline V gene lists SGHDN and FVKESK. The germline V end is reduced by 0 bases and the J end by 8 bases; junction bases left unmatched: 6. The CDR3 holds 14 amino acids from the cysteine to the phenylalanine. CDR3 DNA only is kept here, 42 bases in frame from base 1. High-throughput TCR beta sequencing profiled peripheral blood CD8+ and CD4+ T cells from healthy donors, Susac syndrome patients and multiple sclerosis patients. The Susac syndrome patients fulfilled recently defined diagnostic criteria for either definite or probable disease. Bulk CD8+ and CD4+ T cells were purified by magnetic negative isolation, while CD8+ TEMRA cells were enriched using FACS. Blood was collected in EDTA tubes and processed within 24 hours, with PBMCs isolated through density gradient centrifugation. PBMCs intended for TCR sequencing were cryopreserved in liquid nitrogen and thawed later in a water bath at 37 degrees C. The sorted or isolated CD4+, CD8+ and CD8+ TEMRA cells reached a purity of at least 90%.

RNA was extracted using the RNeasy kit, and roughly 0.45 to 1 microgram was reverse transcribed with random hexamers. TCR beta CDR3 regions were amplified with the immunoSEQ multiplex PCR assay covering 54 Vbeta and 13 Jbeta segments. Bias from PCR amplification was corrected by using a synthetic template baseline for primer optimization and for computational correction. On the authors' methods: Only productive sequences were kept, with reads annotated to V, D and J genes according to IMGT and analyzed in immunoSEQ Analyzer. Clonality was computed as one minus Shannon entropy normalized by log2 of the number of productive unique sequences. For each patient and control, public and private clones were evaluated among the 100 most prevalent clones. Clones were defined as Susac-specific when absent from the healthy and MS cohorts, from fewer than 1,300 published viral clones and from other ImmuneACCESS disease sequences. TCRdb ran its own pipeline on the public reads, namely fastp trimming at Q25 and MiXCR clone calling, and kept in-frame beta chains. All rows with the same CDR3 protein become a single entry with the most common DNA and genes. The V and J calls reflect TCRdb's pipeline rather than the authors' work. The sample yields roughly 160,000 distinct CDR3 sequences; 90% to 96% were counted once. The ten largest clones add up to approximately 0.12% of the sample.

This sequence originates from a human donor with Susac syndrome. The chain is made from TRBV14 and TRBJ1-2; the central 7 bases match TRBD1. The sample taken for sequencing was CD4+ T cells from PBMCs. The CDR3 region: CASSQDPRGHGYTF. The nucleotide sequence reads as follows: TGTGCCAGCAGCCAAGACCCGAGGGGGCACGGCTACACCTTC.